This TCR beta chain was sequenced for a study of shared clonotypes between healthy human individuals. Germline CDR1 LNHDA, CDR2 SQIVND (reference sequence). The CDR3 length is 12 residues. V was pared by 4 bases and J by 9 bases, with 10 bases between. Notes on the study in general: A few donors showed sharing of approximately 5% of naive CD4 clonotypes. Compared with clonotypes that all four donors shared, non-shared clonotypes had lower generation probabilities. Sampling included only blood; tissue repertoires likely differ.

Each sorted subset replicate got 200 ng genomic DNA, roughly 33,000 genomes. Data came from immunoSEQ multiplex PCR; TCRdb stores just in-frame clones and leaves some out. This table has hundreds of thousands of clones, approximately 97% appearing once. There are a few counts of this clone. Its antigen is still unknown. Specimen: naive CD4+ T cells sorted from blood. Indicated subset: CD45RA+ positively selected. The clonotype comes from a woman in her twenties or thirties in good health. This rearrangement joins TRBV19 to TRBJ1-5; the D is unclear. Here the CDR3 reads CASSTEGRPQHF. The CDR3 nucleotides are TGTGCCAGTAGTACAGAGGGCAGGCCCCAGCATTTT. The complete variable domain, with remaining parts taken from reference TRBV19 and TRBJ1-5, reads DGGITQSPKYLFRKEGQNVTLSCEQNLNHDAMYWYRQDPGQGLRLIYYSQIVNDFQKGDIAEGYSVSREKKESFPLTVTSAQKNPTAFYLCASSTEGRPQHFGDGTRLSIL.